A selection of T cell receptor beta chains follows, all from one sample in a study of response to subunit inactivated influenza vaccine. TCRdb ran MiXCR on the RT-PCR reads and lists one entry per CDR3 protein. This table holds around 790,000 distinct CDR3 sequences, 21% found once. The specimen comprised PBMCs from blood, sampled more than 4 days after vaccination. These receptors came from a man in his forties or fifties who received an inactivated influenza vaccine. CDR3s include the opening cysteine and the closing phenylalanine or tryptophan. A D gene is named only where the DNA matches it firmly. Part of the rows lack a size; the others show once, few, many or a class for expanded clones.

TGTGCCAGCAGTTTACCGGAATATAATTCACCCCTCCACTTT	CASSLPEYNSPLHF	TRBV12-3/TRBV12-4	.	TRBJ1-6	.
TGCGCCAGCAGCTTACAGGGAAGAGGCTACGAGCAGTACTTC	CASSLQGRGYEQYF	TRBV5-1	.	TRBJ2-7	few
TGCAGTGCTGCAGGGGGGACGAACACTGAAGCTTTCTTT	CSAAGGTNTEAFF	TRBV20-1	TRBD1	TRBJ1-1	few
TGCAGTGCTAGAGCGTTCACTACTTACGAGCAGTACTTC	CSARAFTTYEQYF	TRBV20-1	.	TRBJ2-7	.
TGTGCCAGCCGGGGCGGGCCTCCCTACAATGAGCAGTTCTTC	CASRGGPPYNEQFF	TRBV6-1	.	TRBJ2-1	.
TGTGCCAGCAGCTTACCGGGGGCTCGTAATGAGCAGTTCTTC	CASSLPGARNEQFF	TRBV11-2	.	TRBJ2-1	few
TGCGCCAGCAGCGTCCTCGGGACAGGGGGGATAGAGCAGTACTTC	CASSVLGTGGIEQYF	TRBV5-1	TRBD1	TRBJ2-7	few
TGTGCCAGCAGCCATGCCGGGACAGGAGGATTCTCTGAAGCTTTCTTT	CASSHAGTGGFSEAFF	TRBV3-1	TRBD1	TRBJ1-1	.
TGTGCCAGCAGTTTGGCCCGGGGGCAGTTCTCTGGGGCCAACGTCCTGACTTTC	CASSLARGQFSGANVLTF	TRBV28	.	TRBJ2-6	.
TGTGCCAGCAGTGAGATACTTGAGCCCACAGATACGCAGTATTTT	CASSEILEPTDTQYF	TRBV2	.	TRBJ2-3	many
TGTGCCAGCAGAACCCTAAGGATGAACCGGGACAGAGTAGATGTCGTTGAGCAGTTCTTC	CASRTLRMNRDRVDVVEQFF	TRBV11-2	TRBD1	TRBJ2-1	.
TGTGCCAGCAGTGATCCCGGGACAGGCCACTACGAGCAGTACTTC	CASSDPGTGHYEQYF	TRBV25-1	TRBD1	TRBJ2-7	many
TGCAGTGCTAGAGATCGAAGGACTAGCGGCTACGAGCAGTACTTC	CSARDRRTSGYEQYF	TRBV20-1	TRBD2	TRBJ2-7	.
TGTGCCAGCAGCTCCCGGGACGGAGCCGAAAAACTGTTTTTT	CASSSRDGAEKLFF	TRBV7-9	.	TRBJ1-4	.
TGTGCCAGCAGTGATAGACAGGTCACAGATACGCAGTATTTT	CASSDRQVTDTQYF	TRBV12-3/TRBV12-4	.	TRBJ2-3	many
TGTGCCATCAGGGGGGGAGAGGGGAACACTGAAGCTTTCTTT	CAIRGGEGNTEAFF	TRBV10-3	.	TRBJ1-1	.
TGTGCCAGCACGCATGACACGTTCTCCTACGAGCAGTACTTC	CASTHDTFSYEQYF	TRBV11-2	.	TRBJ2-7	.
TGCAGCGTTGAGGCTGGGTCGCGTAGTCTCACCGGGGAGCTGTTTTTT	CSVEAGSRSLTGELFF	TRBV29-1	.	TRBJ2-2	few
TGTGCCAGCAGGTCGGACAGGGGCACTGAAGCTTTCTTT	CASRSDRGTEAFF	TRBV7-3	TRBD1	TRBJ1-1	.
TGTGCCACCCCGGGACAGGGAGCTACTGGCTACACCTTC	CATPGQGATGYTF	TRBV12-3/TRBV12-4	TRBD1	TRBJ1-2	.
TGTGCCAGCAGCAAAGCGTCTCCCCTAGCGGGGGGGTACAATGAGCAGTTCTTC	CASSKASPLAGGYNEQFF	TRBV7-2	TRBD2	TRBJ2-1	.